This T cell receptor beta chain was found in a study of CD8+CD57+ T cells in acquired aplastic anemia. This clonotype has a handful of counts. It is unclear where the CDR3 begins or ends on the DNA, so no DNA is shown, and the CDR3 is as TCRdb lists it. Termini included, the CDR3 measures 14 amino acids. CDR1 is MNHEY and CDR2 is SVGAGI in the germline V gene. Researchers used genomic DNA as the template to profile TCR beta VDJ and CDR3. Via MiXCR, TCRdb re-called the reads, giving one row per CDR3 protein. The table shows 50,000 to 65,000 distinct CDR3 sequences, with approximately 54% occurring only once. By flow cytometry, patients selected for sequencing had shown an expansion of CD8+CD57+ cells. Severe acquired aplastic anemia was the diagnosis recorded for all patients.

This receptor was taken from a human donor with aplastic anemia. The rearrangement links TRBV6-5 to TRBJ1-2. The specimen sequenced was sorted CD4+, CD8+, or CD8+CD57+ T cells (not recorded which) from PBMCs. CDR3 in amino acids: CASILGWGDYGYTF.